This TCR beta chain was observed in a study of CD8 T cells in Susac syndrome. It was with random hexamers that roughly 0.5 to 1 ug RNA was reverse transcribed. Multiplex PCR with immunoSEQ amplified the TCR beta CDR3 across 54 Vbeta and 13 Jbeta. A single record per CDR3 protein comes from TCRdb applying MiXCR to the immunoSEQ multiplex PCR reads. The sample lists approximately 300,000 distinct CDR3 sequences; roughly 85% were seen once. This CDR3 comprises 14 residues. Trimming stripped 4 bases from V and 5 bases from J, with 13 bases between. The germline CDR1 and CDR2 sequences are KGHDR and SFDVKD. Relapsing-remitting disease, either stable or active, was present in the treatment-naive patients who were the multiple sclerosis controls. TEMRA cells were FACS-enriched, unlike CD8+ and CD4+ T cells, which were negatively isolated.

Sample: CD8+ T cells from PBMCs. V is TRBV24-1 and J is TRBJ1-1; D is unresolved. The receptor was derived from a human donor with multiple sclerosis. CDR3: CATSEKGSRTEAFF. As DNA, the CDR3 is TGTGCCACCAGTGAGAAGGGTAGTCGGACTGAAGCTTTCTTT.